Here is one T cell receptor beta chain with its context. The record originates from a study of regulatory T cells in long-lasting Graves disease. Time point here: persistent/refractory GD, antithyroid drugs over 5 years with positive TRAb. PBMCs were the source of the RNA used for TCR sequencing. Investigators report Graves' disease was diagnosed under American Thyroid Association guidelines. In this cohort, patients came from an endocrinology department located in Xi'an, China. Arm-PCR of CDR3 regions and iRepertoire HTBI primers were used to build TCR beta libraries. MiXCR, run by TCRdb on the multiplex PCR reads, gives a single entry per CDR3 protein. The sample has 420,000 or so distinct CDR3 sequences, around a quarter seen once. The germline gives CDR1 SGHRS, CDR2 YFSETQ. Between the trimmed V and J ends, which lost 0 bases and 3 bases, there was a span of 12 bases. This CDR3 comprises 15 residues.

The rearrangement joins TRBV5-1 to TRBJ2-5; D unresolved. This receptor was identified in a female donor with Graves disease. The source was peripheral blood mononuclear cells (PBMCs), collected when the disease was refractory, from a patient treated with antithyroid drugs. CDR3 sequence reads: CASSLGAGMEETQYF. The CDR3 bases are TGCGCCAGCAGCTTGGGGGCCGGTATGGAAGAGACCCAGTACTTC.